This TCR beta chain originates from a study of PD-L1 blockade in urothelial cancer. Study overall: Patients previously received 0 to 3 chemotherapy regimens.

Findings and limits, study-wide: Patients who had durable benefit saw their tumor-associated blood clones expand more at 3 weeks.

The protocol was immunoSEQ multiplex PCR, while the TCRdb copy is restricted to in-frame clones and leaves out a portion. The repertoire holds some 97,000 clones, around 93% seen once, with just over 0.9% in the top ten. This clone has just one count. No antigen is known for it. The CDR3 spans 19 residues. This rearrangement joins TRBV21-1 to TRBJ2-7; no check of the table's D call, TRBD2, against the DNA was made. TRBV21-1 is a known pseudogene. The input for sequencing was PBMCs, taken around atezolizumab (anti-PD-L1) treatment. The TCR comes from an elderly woman with urothelial cancer. DNA of the CDR3: TGTGCCAGCAGCAAATATGCGGGAGGGCAGGTCATGACCTCCTACGAGCAGTACTTC. It translates to CASSKYAGGQVMTSYEQYF.